A selection of T cell receptor beta chains follows, all from one sample in a study of chemoradiotherapy in HPV16-positive cancers. Sequenced by immunoSEQ multiplex PCR; TCRdb stores in-frame clones only, minus some. Among a few thousand clones, 75% to 85% were seen once, and the ten largest hold over 8%. Sequencing was performed on tumor tissue, taken from a patient who underwent chemoradiotherapy. The receptors were sampled from a human donor with HPV-associated anogenital cancer. CDR3s include the opening cysteine and the closing phenylalanine or tryptophan. The order of the fields is V gene, D gene, J gene, CDR3 protein. The D gene is left open where the match is weak.

V gene: TRBV30
D gene: NA
J gene: TRBJ1-3
CDR3 protein: CAWSVTLGNTIYF

V gene: TRBV11-2
D gene: TRBD1
J gene: TRBJ1-2
CDR3 protein: CASSLGRTGTAHNYGYTF

V gene: TRBV19
D gene: NA
J gene: TRBJ1-2
CDR3 protein: CASTPTGNYGYTF

V gene: TRBV9
D gene: TRBD1
J gene: TRBJ2-7
CDR3 protein: CASSVTGQGYEQYF

V gene: TRBV13
D gene: NA
J gene: TRBJ2-3
CDR3 protein: CASSLTGGRPSTDTQYF

V gene: TRBV5-5
D gene: TRBD1
J gene: TRBJ1-5
CDR3 protein: CASSPGTGSYQPQHF

V gene: TRBV27
D gene: TRBD1
J gene: TRBJ2-1
CDR3 protein: CASSPRDRGSYNEQFF

V gene: TRBV10-1
D gene: TRBD2
J gene: TRBJ2-1
CDR3 protein: CASSESGRALNEQFF

V gene: TRBV19
D gene: NA
J gene: TRBJ1-1
CDR3 protein: CASTPGQTNTEAFF

V gene: TRBV29-1
D gene: NA
J gene: TRBJ1-3
CDR3 protein: CSVEVTSGNTIYF

V gene: TRBV11-2
D gene: NA
J gene: TRBJ2-1
CDR3 protein: CASSLDPGRNNEQFF

V gene: TRBV9
D gene: NA
J gene: TRBJ1-3
CDR3 protein: CASSVGLAGSSGNTIYF

V gene: TRBV4-2
D gene: NA
J gene: TRBJ1-3
CDR3 protein: CASSQEGTGNTIYF

V gene: TRBV5-4
D gene: TRBD2
J gene: TRBJ2-7
CDR3 protein: CASSLGLANAYEQYF

V gene: TRBV2
D gene: NA
J gene: TRBJ1-5
CDR3 protein: CASSKGGSNQPQHF

V gene: TRBV18
D gene: NA
J gene: TRBJ2-3
CDR3 protein: CASSPRRENADTQYF

V gene: TRBV15
D gene: NA
J gene: TRBJ1-2
CDR3 protein: CATSRAGGRINYGYTF

V gene: TRBV2
D gene: TRBD2
J gene: TRBJ2-2
CDR3 protein: CASTRTGRAGELLF

V gene: TRBV27
D gene: NA
J gene: TRBJ2-3
CDR3 protein: CASSSSLAARTDTQYF

V gene: TRBV10-3
D gene: NA
J gene: TRBJ2-5
CDR3 protein: CAISKDPGSAQYF

V gene: TRBV28
D gene: NA
J gene: TRBJ1-1
CDR3 protein: CASSSSGDTEAFF

V gene: TRBV4-3
D gene: TRBD1
J gene: TRBJ1-5
CDR3 protein: CASSHDFRTGGSYSNQPQHF

V gene: TRBV5-1
D gene: NA
J gene: TRBJ2-3
CDR3 protein: CASSPPPPLTNTQYF

V gene: TRBV11-2
D gene: NA
J gene: TRBJ2-7
CDR3 protein: CASSLGGLGYEQYF

V gene: TRBV11-1
D gene: NA
J gene: TRBJ2-5
CDR3 protein: CASSPPGEETQYF

V gene: TRBV9
D gene: NA
J gene: TRBJ2-1
CDR3 protein: CASTLGRSYNEQFF

V gene: TRBV11-2
D gene: TRBD1
J gene: TRBJ1-1
CDR3 protein: CASSYQPGQGRTEAFF

V gene: TRBV10-2
D gene: NA
J gene: TRBJ1-5
CDR3 protein: CASSGLADSSEQPQHF

V gene: TRBV5-5
D gene: NA
J gene: TRBJ1-4
CDR3 protein: CASSVEGATNEKLFF

V gene: TRBV4-1
D gene: TRBD2
J gene: TRBJ2-5
CDR3 protein: CASSLGSGREETQYF

V gene: TRBV30
D gene: NA
J gene: TRBJ1-1
CDR3 protein: CAWSPDRGDEAFF

V gene: TRBV30
D gene: NA
J gene: TRBJ1-4
CDR3 protein: CAWSVLGTSSTNEKLFF

V gene: TRBV27
D gene: NA
J gene: TRBJ2-4
CDR3 protein: CASSFLDPRGTKNIQYF

V gene: TRBV6-1
D gene: NA
J gene: TRBJ2-7
CDR3 protein: CASSSGQSYEQYF

V gene: TRBV6-5
D gene: NA
J gene: TRBJ2-2
CDR3 protein: CASNKRGGGTGELFF

V gene: TRBV5-8
D gene: NA
J gene: TRBJ2-7
CDR3 protein: CASSLGATSYEQYF

V gene: TRBV10-3
D gene: NA
J gene: TRBJ1-2
CDR3 protein: CAISEPPGGGGNYGYTF

V gene: TRBV5-1
D gene: NA
J gene: TRBJ2-3
CDR3 protein: CASSLAGLSWDTQYF

V gene: TRBV7-3
D gene: NA
J gene: TRBJ1-2
CDR3 protein: CASSLMSGAGYGYTF

V gene: TRBV28
D gene: NA
J gene: TRBJ1-5
CDR3 protein: CASSLLVGIFNQPQHF

V gene: TRBV29-1
D gene: NA
J gene: TRBJ1-1
CDR3 protein: CSVPGAFF

V gene: TRBV10-3
D gene: TRBD2
J gene: TRBJ2-5
CDR3 protein: CATLAGVGSLETQYF

V gene: TRBV5-1
D gene: NA
J gene: TRBJ2-2
CDR3 protein: CASSLQVATGELFF

V gene: TRBV18
D gene: NA
J gene: TRBJ1-1
CDR3 protein: CASRPGQRGTEAFF

V gene: TRBV6-1
D gene: NA
J gene: TRBJ2-3
CDR3 protein: CASNLDTDTQYF

V gene: TRBV7-9
D gene: TRBD1
J gene: TRBJ1-4
CDR3 protein: CASSSSDRDNEKLFF

V gene: TRBV10-2
D gene: NA
J gene: TRBJ2-3
CDR3 protein: CASSEEAESTDTQYF

V gene: TRBV4-3
D gene: TRBD1
J gene: TRBJ2-7
CDR3 protein: CASSQTPGQPYEQYF